This T cell receptor (beta chain) derives from a study of cytomegalovirus exposure and HLA in healthy donors. Points on this clone: Its antigen is as yet unknown.

Overall study findings and caveats: Excluded: some indistinguishable V segments such as TRBV6-2 and TRBV6-3. In vitro confirmation showed three CMV-associated chains to be CMV antigen specific.

The PCR was carried out with 60 Vbeta primers and 13 Jbeta primers. The method was immunoSEQ multiplex PCR; TCRdb's version includes in-frame clones alone and lacks a portion of them. Among about 140,000 clones listed, around 82% were seen once. The CDR3 has 16 amino acids. Germline V gives CDR1 MDHEN, CDR2 SYDVKM. V trimming: 6 bases; J trimming: 1 base; junction bases outside the gene matches: 7. This chain joins TRBV28 and TRBJ1-1; 11 bases are a match to TRBD1. The sequenced sample was PBMCs. This sequence originates from a man younger than 35 in good health and CMV-seropositive. The CDR3 nucleotides are TGTGCCAGCAGCACCCGAGGGACAGGGGGGAACACTGAAGCTTTCTTT. It codes for CASSTRGTGGNTEAFF. Full variable domain (rest looked up from reference TRBV28 and TRBJ1-1): DVKVTQSSRYLVKRTGEKVFLECVQDMDHENMFWYRQDPGLGLRLIYFSYDVKMKEKGDIPEGYSVSREKKERFSLILESASTNQTSMYLCASSTRGTGGNTEAFFGQGTRLTVV.